This record looks at one T cell receptor beta chain sequence and its context. Antigen specificity is unknown. This CDR3 spans 15 amino acids. Germline-derived CDR1 and CDR2 are KGHSH and LQKENI. TCR beta libraries carry UMIs added by 5'RACE template switching. TCRdb reprocessed the 5' RACE reads; each CDR3 protein has one entry and no DNA is given. This repertoire includes 350,000 to 450,000 distinct CDR3 sequences. The sample belongs to a study of T cells expressing NK-cell markers. For the study at large: Repertoire data for TCR beta were derived from sorted T cells (CD3+CD56+NKG2C+, CD3+CD56+NKG2C- and CD3+CD56-NKG2C+). Study outcomes and limitations: Of the CD8+ T cells in about 6 donors, roughly 1.0-7.5% belonged to dominant NKG2C+ clonotypes.

Sample: blood T cells: a sorted CD56 or NKG2C T cell subset, CD4+ or CD8+ T cells, or bulk PBMC T cells (not recorded which). The clonotype was recovered from a man between 18 and 69 years old in good health. The gene calls are TRBV18 and TRBJ2-7; TCRdb's D gene call, TRBD1, goes unchecked for lack of DNA. The CDR3 protein is CASSSRQGSPYEQYF.